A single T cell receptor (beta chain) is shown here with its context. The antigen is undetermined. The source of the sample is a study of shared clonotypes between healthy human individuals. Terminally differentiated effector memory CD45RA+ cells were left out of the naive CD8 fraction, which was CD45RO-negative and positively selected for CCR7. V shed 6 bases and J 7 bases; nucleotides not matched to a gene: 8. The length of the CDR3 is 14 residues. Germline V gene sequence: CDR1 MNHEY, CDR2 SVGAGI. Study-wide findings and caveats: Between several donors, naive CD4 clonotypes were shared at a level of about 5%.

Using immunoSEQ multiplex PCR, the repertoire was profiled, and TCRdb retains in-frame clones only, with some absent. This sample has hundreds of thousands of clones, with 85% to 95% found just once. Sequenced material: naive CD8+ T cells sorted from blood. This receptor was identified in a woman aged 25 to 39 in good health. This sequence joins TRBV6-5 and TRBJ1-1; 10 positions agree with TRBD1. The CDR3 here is CASSQGQGTIEAFF. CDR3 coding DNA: TGTGCCAGCAGCCAGGGACAGGGGACAATTGAAGCTTTCTTT.